These 10 T cell receptor beta chains were sequenced from one sample in a study of blood T cell repertoires in COVID-19. The table came from immunoSEQ multiplex PCR; TCRdb's copy has only in-frame clones and leaves some out. Of around 150,000 clones listed, 80% to 85% are singletons. Sequences were obtained from PBMCs or T cells enriched from blood (not recorded which). The receptors derive from a man between 65 and 85 years old who had been exposed to COVID-19.

A single count supports this clone. The V gene is TRBV7-9, the J gene TRBJ1-6; D is uncertain. Germline V CDR1 and CDR2: SEHNR, FQNEAQ (reference sequence). With 3 bases removed from V and 0 bases from J, the gap between germline ends came to 6 bases. The CDR3 length is 15 residues. The CDR3 DNA is TGTGCCAGCAGCTTGAGGGACTCCTATAATTCACCCCTCCACTTT. Its translation: CASSLRDSYNSPLHF.

This clone came up many times. This chain uses TRBV4-3 with TRBJ2-5, with TRBD1 identical over 9 bases. The CDR3 is made up of 16 amino acids. Germline V gene lookup returns CDR1 LGHNA and CDR2 YSLEER. V dropped 1 base and J dropped 1; count of bases not matched to a gene: 4. Here the CDR3 DNA reads TGCGCCAGCAGCCAAGCCACGGGACAGGGCCAAGAGACCCAGTACTTC. It translates to CASSQATGQGQETQYF.

The chain is built from TRBV18 and TRBJ1-5; possibly TRBD1 for D (6 bases). CDR3 size: 13 residues. V gave up 3 bases and J gave up 5 bases, with 8 bases separating them. Germline assignment: CDR1 KGHSH and CDR2 LQKENI. The CDR3 sequence: CASSPNRDQPQHF. For the CDR3, the DNA is TGTGCCAGCTCACCGAACAGGGATCAGCCCCAGCATTTT.

The V call is TRBV4-1, the J call TRBJ2-3, with 7 bases matching TRBD1. Germline V gene sequence: CDR1 MGHRA, CDR2 YSYEKL. CDR3 length equals 16 residues. The trim removed 2 bases at V and 1 base at J, leaving 6 bases unmatched. The CDR3 DNA sequence: TGCGCCAGCAGCCAATCCGACAGGGTCGGCACAGATACGCAGTATTTT. Protein: CASSQSDRVGTDTQYF.

The genes are TRBV7-2 and TRBJ2-7; D uncertain. Germline loops: CDR1 SGHTA, CDR2 FQGNSA. Trimming stripped 1 base from V and 0 bases from J, with 13 bases between. The CDR3 is 16 residues long. CDR3 loop: CASSLDRTSASYEQYF. In nucleotides, the CDR3 is TGTGCCAGCAGCTTAGACAGAACGTCAGCCTCCTACGAGCAGTACTTC.

The chain couples TRBV5-4 to TRBJ2-2; D is perhaps TRBD1 (6 bases). The V end lost 4 bases, the J end lost 4 bases, and 11 bases lay between the germline ends. In germline, CDR1 is SGHNT, CDR2 YYREEE (reference sequence). The CDR3 runs 14 residues. The chain's CDR3 is CASSPGTSTGELFF. CDR3 nucleotide sequence: TGTGCCAGCAGCCCTGGGACAAGCACCGGGGAGCTGTTTTTT.

The rearrangement joins TRBV4-3 to TRBJ2-1; tentatively, D is TRBD2 (5 bases). There are 21 residues in the CDR3. V shed 4 bases and J shed 4 bases, with 32 bases lying between them. Per germline, CDR1 LGHNA and CDR2 YSLEER. CDR3 protein: CASSPYRVGGDYGRPYNEQFF. CDR3 bases: TGCGCCAGCAGCCCTTATCGAGTGGGTGGCGACTATGGAAGACCTTACAATGAGCAGTTCTTC.

This clone came up once. This sequence joins TRBV12-3 or TRBV12-4 and TRBJ1-1, with TRBD1 as a possible D gene (5 bases). The germline V and J ends were trimmed by 5 bases and 5 bases, with 12 bases remaining between them. The length of the CDR3 is 13 residues. The CDR3 nucleotides read TGTGCCAGCAGTGCAGCCCGGGGGACTGAAGCTTTCTTT. Its protein is CASSAARGTEAFF.

V usage is TRBV7-6 and J usage is TRBJ1-2, with TRBD1 matching over 9 bases. V was clipped by 5 bases and J by 8 bases; unmatched bases: 12. The CDR3 covers 15 residues. CDR1 and CDR2 (germline): SGHVS, FNYEAQ. CDR3 in amino acids: CASSRNPGQGEGYTF. In DNA, the CDR3 is TGTGCCAGCAGCAGAAATCCGGGACAGGGAGAAGGCTACACCTTC.

The sample holds a few counts of this clone. This rearrangement joins TRBV12-3 or TRBV12-4 to TRBJ1-5, with unresolved D. The germline V and J ends were trimmed by 7 bases and 6 bases, with 13 bases remaining between them. The CDR3 runs to 13 residues. For the CDR3, the DNA is TGTGCCAGCAAAGGTCGGGGAGCTCAGCCCCAGCATTTT. It is translated as CASKGRGAQPQHF.